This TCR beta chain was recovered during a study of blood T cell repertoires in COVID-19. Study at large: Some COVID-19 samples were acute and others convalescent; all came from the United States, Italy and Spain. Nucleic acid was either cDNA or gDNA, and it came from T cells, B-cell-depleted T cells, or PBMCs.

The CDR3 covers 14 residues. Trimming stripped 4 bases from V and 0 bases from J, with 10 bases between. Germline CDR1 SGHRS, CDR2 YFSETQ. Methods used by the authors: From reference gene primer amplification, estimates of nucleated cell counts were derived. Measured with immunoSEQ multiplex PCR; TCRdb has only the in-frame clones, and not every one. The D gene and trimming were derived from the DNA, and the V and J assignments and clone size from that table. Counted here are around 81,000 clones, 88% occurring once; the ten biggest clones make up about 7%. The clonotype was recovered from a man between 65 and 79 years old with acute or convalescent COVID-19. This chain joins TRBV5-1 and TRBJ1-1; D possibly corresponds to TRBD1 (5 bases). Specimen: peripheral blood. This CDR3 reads CASSLTALNTEAFF. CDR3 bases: TGCGCCAGCAGCCTGACAGCCCTGAACACTGAAGCTTTCTTT.